This TCR beta chain was documented in a study of human T cells and chemical hapten exposure (dated by TCRdb to the early 2020s). General notes on the study: For sensitization, 2% DPC in acetone was applied to an approximately 2 cm by approximately 2 cm area of upper inner arm skin. Blood was sampled from patients pre-sensitization (week 0) and at 2, 6 and about 24 weeks after DPC sensitization. Libraries were pooled for sequencing, and per-sample TCR yields varied mainly because of small differences in library volumes within the pool. About 30 alopecia patients provided blood for TCR sequencing at one to four time points (pre-sensitization, 2, 6 and 24 weeks). Weekly therapeutic DPC doses were additionally applied to the scalp of patients throughout the roughly 23-week study period. The study tracked peripheral blood TCR repertoire changes in vivo during primary and secondary sensitization to the hapten diphenylcyclopropenone (DPC) in alopecia patients. The mostly female patient cohort included alopecia areata with under or over 50% scalp involvement, alopecia totalis and alopecia universalis. Patch tests used Finn chambers with 0.01% DPC on the upper back, scored after 6 days by International Contact Dermatitis Research Group standards.

The library was made by RACE. Sequencer: NextSeq 500. Library preparation attached unique molecular identifiers to individual cDNA molecules for quantitative, reproducible TCR counting. From each blood RNA sample, both TCR alpha and TCR beta chains were sequenced. In the paper's pipeline: A median of approximately 96,000 TCRs per sample was observed, with a range of about 20,000 to 700,000. V, J and CDR3 annotation of the TCR reads was carried out using the Decombinator software suite. To make PS versus PT1 abundance plots, every sample was subsampled to the same number of TCRs (28,000). Expanded TCRs were defined as absent before sensitization and observed at least eight times at the 2-week time point. Through fastp at Q25 and MiXCR, TCRdb rebuilt clones from the public reads, retaining in-frame beta chains. CDR3 protein sequences are deduplicated, and each keeps its most common genes and DNA. The V and J calls here are based on TCRdb, not the publication. The sample table holds over 85,000 distinct CDR3 sequences, of which roughly 12% were seen once. Jointly, the top ten make up approximately 2% of the sample.

Based on the germline V gene, the CDR1 and CDR2 sequences are SGHDN and FVKESK. Cut back by 4 bases and 6 bases, the V and J ends lie 15 bases apart. From its cysteine to its phenylalanine, the CDR3 spans 15 amino acids. The only DNA kept is the CDR3, 45 bases in frame from the first base. Comment on this clonotype: Its cognate antigen has yet to be identified. No base-level quality is on record; no much larger clone is a single base apart.

Sample time point, as interpreted from the label and publication: patch test 1, 2 weeks after DPC sensitization. In the paper's terms, the treatment or condition label means: therapeutic diphenylcyclopropenone sensitization with weekly scalp DPC. Blood at each patch-test visit was drawn before the patch test was applied. Patients were eligible if aged 18 to 70, diagnosed with alopecia and judged suitable for DPC therapy, and pregnant patients were excluded. Unfractionated whole blood was collected in Tempus Blood RNA tubes, and total RNA was extracted from that blood. The paper's findings and limits, for the study overall: Expanded TCRs formed significantly more large CDR3 similarity clusters than pre-sensitization or healthy control sets, consistent with antigen-driven responses. After repeated subsampling, the strength of the expansion versus patch-test correlation and the threshold at which it became significant changed. Patch test score correlated positively with the number of PT1 expanded TCRs, reaching significance at thresholds 8, 16 and 32 but not at 4. No change with DPC sensitization was found in the number of TCRs above 1 in 1000 frequency, and no evidence of global repertoire structure alterations was found. Because every patient had alopecia, a presumed autoimmune disease, the patients' immune response might differ from that of healthy individuals.

This chain is built from TRBV14 and TRBJ2-2; the D gene is perhaps TRBD1 or TRBD2, as each covers 7 bases. The source was whole blood, collected in connection with sensitization to the hapten diphenylcyclopropenone (DPC). This TCR was sampled from a woman in her 40s with alopecia areata. Some clones in this sample may be carry-over from other donors' samples. In nucleotides, the sequence is TGTGCCAGCAGCCCCAGCGGGACAGCCGCCGGGGAGCTGTTTTTT. Translated, it gives CASSPSGTAAGELFF. This CDR3, with the reference TRBV14 and TRBJ2-2 proteins standing in past its ends, gives the full variable domain EAGVTQFPSHSVIEKGQTVTLRCDPISGHDNLYWYRRVMGKEIKFLLHFVKESKQDESGMPNNRFLAERTGGTYSTLKVQPAELEDSGVYFCASSPSGTAAGELFFGEGSRLTVL.